The 19 T cell receptor beta chains below were found in one sample sequenced in a study of cytomegalovirus exposure and HLA in healthy donors. The PCR employed 60 Vbeta primers together with 13 Jbeta primers. The repertoire was sequenced with immunoSEQ multiplex PCR; TCRdb's copy has only in-frame clones and lacks some. The sample records 170,000 or so clones, around 84% being singletons. Input material: PBMCs. The receptors originated from a man between 45 and 60 years old in good health and CMV-seropositive.

The chain carries TRBV10-3 and TRBJ1-1; D unclear. In germline, CDR1 is ENHRY, CDR2 SYGVKD. The CDR3 spans 13 residues. V lost 3 bases to trimming and J lost 2 bases, with 7 bases between them. CDR3 nucleotide sequence: TGTGCCATCAGTGACCAGATTAACACTGAAGCTTTCTTT. Encoded protein: CAISDQINTEAFF.

This chain joins TRBV7-2 and TRBJ2-2; TRBD2 might be the D (7 bases). V lost 2 bases and J 5 bases, leaving 12 bases between the germline ends. Germline V lookup: CDR1 SGHTA, CDR2 FQGNSA. The CDR3 is 15 residues long. This CDR3 reads CASSLWGGGTGELFF. The CDR3 bases are TGTGCCAGCAGCTTATGGGGAGGGGGGACCGGGGAGCTGTTTTTT.

This clone was counted once. The chain has TRBV19 and TRBJ2-3, with unresolved D. CDR1 is LNHDA and CDR2 is SQIVND in the germline V gene (reference sequence). V lost 2 bases, J lost 11 bases, and 23 bases lay in between. The CDR3 length is 16 residues. The CDR3 bases are TGTGCCAGTAGTATACCCCACTCCCCCTCGGGTGAGAGGCAGTATTTT. Translating it yields CASSIPHSPSGERQYF.

This clone was counted between two and nine times. The chain is built from TRBV5-5 and TRBJ2-5; the D gene is possibly TRBD2 (6 bases). The CDR3 has 15 residues. Trimming took 2 bases from V and 2 from J, leaving 13 bases between them. Germline V gene lookup returns CDR1 SGHKS and CDR2 YYEKEE (reference sequence). The CDR3 sequence is CASSLDYGGQETQYF. DNA of the CDR3: TGTGCCAGCAGCTTAGACTACGGAGGGCAAGAGACCCAGTACTTC.

The chain recombines TRBV5-1 with TRBJ2-5, with 7 bases fitting TRBD1. Looked up from germline, CDR1 is SGHRS and CDR2 is YFSETQ. This CDR3 region has 14 residues. V trimming: 4 bases; J trimming: 1 base; junction bases outside the gene matches: 4. CDR3 DNA: TGCGCCAGCAGCACCGGGACAGCCCAAGAGACCCAGTACTTC. Its translation is CASSTGTAQETQYF. The complete variable domain, with remaining parts taken from reference TRBV5-1 and TRBJ2-5, reads KAGVTQTPRYLIKTRGQQVTLSCSPISGHRSVSWYQQTPGQGLQFLFEYFSETQRNKGNFPGRFSGRQFSNSRSEMNVSTLELGDSALYLCASSTGTAQETQYFGPGTRLLVL.

This chain joins TRBV19 and TRBJ2-2; maybe TRBD1 (5 bases). V gave up 6 bases and J gave up 1 base, with 9 bases separating them. The CDR3 totals 14 residues. Germline loops: CDR1 LNHDA, CDR2 SQIVND (reference sequence). CDR3 in DNA: TGTGCCAGTAGAATCACAGGGAACACCGGGGAGCTGTTTTTT. Amino acids: CASRITGNTGELFF.

About this clone: The sample contains more than one DNA sequence encoding this CDR3. The chain couples TRBV18 to TRBJ2-7; 10 nucleotides align to TRBD1. The CDR3 has 13 residues. The ends lost 6 bases at V and 3 bases at J; junction bases unmatched: 2. Per the germline V gene, CDR1 is KGHSH and CDR2 is LQKENI. The CDR3: CASSGDRGYEQYF. The CDR3 coding sequence is TGTGCCAGCTCGGGGGACAGGGGCTACGAGCAGTACTTC.

V is TRBV6-6 and J is TRBJ2-7; 10 bases agree with TRBD2. V lost 2 bases, J lost 0 bases, and 1 base stayed unmatched. This CDR3 has 15 residues. CDR1 is MNHNY, CDR2 SVGAGI, per germline (reference sequence). In nucleotides, the CDR3 is TGTGCCAGCAGTTACCCTAGCGGGGGCTCCTACGAGCAGTACTTC. It codes for CASSYPSGGSYEQYF.

The chain joins TRBV11-2 to TRBJ2-5; 7 bases map to TRBD2. J was trimmed by 5 bases and V by 1 base; bases with no gene match: 7. The CDR3 totals 15 residues. Germline CDR1 reads SGHAT; CDR2 reads FQNNGV. In DNA, the CDR3 is TGTGCCAGCAGCTTAGTGCCGGGAGGCGGGGAGACCCAGTACTTC. Protein sequence: CASSLVPGGGETQYF. Using reference TRBV11-2 and TRBJ2-5 for the parts outside the CDR3, the full variable domain is EAGVAQSPRYKIIEKRQSVAFWCNPISGHATLYWYQQILGQGPKLLIQFQNNGVVDDSQLPKDRFSAERLKGVDSTLKIQPAKLEDSAVYLCASSLVPGGGETQYFGPGTRLLVL.

This chain links TRBV6-6 with TRBJ1-2; 10 bases match TRBD1. Per the germline V gene, CDR1 is MNHNY and CDR2 is SVGAGI (reference sequence). The CDR3 covers 13 residues. With V trimmed by 7 bases and J by 3 bases, 2 bases remained unmatched. CDR3 region: CASKGQGHYGYTF. For the CDR3, the DNA is TGTGCCAGCAAGGGACAGGGGCACTATGGCTACACCTTC.

The chain uses TRBV11-2 and TRBJ2-1; 8 nucleotides align to TRBD1. The CDR3 sequence is 11 residues long. Germline trimming cut 3 bases from V and 12 bases from J; bases unmatched to any gene: 1. Germline V gives CDR1 SGHAT, CDR2 FQNNGV. DNA for the CDR3: TGTGCCAGCAGCTTTGGACAGGGGCAGTTCTTC. Its translation: CASSFGQGQFF.

The count of this clone is one. The chain couples TRBV6-5 to TRBJ2-5; D is perhaps TRBD1 (5 bases). V lost 4 bases to trimming and J lost 3 bases, with 6 bases between them. The CDR3 loop spans 12 amino acids. Germline CDR1 is MNHEY and CDR2 is SVGAGI. CDR3 in DNA: TGTGCCAGCAGTTGGGGCAAAGAGACCCAGTACTTC. It codes for CASSWGKETQYF.

The V gene is TRBV5-1, the J gene TRBJ2-3, with TRBD2 identical over 11 bases. CDR1 and CDR2 from the germline V gene are SGHRS and YFSETQ. The CDR3 runs 15 residues. The V gene end was trimmed by 2 bases and the J gene end by 6 bases; junction bases not matched to a gene: 5. CDR3 bases: TGCGCCAGCAGCTTCGGGACTAGCGGAGGGGATACGCAGTATTTT. As protein: CASSFGTSGGDTQYF.

The J gene is TRBJ2-5, the V gene TRBV5-6; D possibly corresponds to TRBD1 (6 bases). Near its end, the DNA agrees better with TRBJ2-7, so the J call may be wrong. This CDR3 contains 13 residues. Germline CDR1 SGHDT, CDR2 YYEEEE. The CDR3: CASSFGQFYEQYF. CDR3 coding DNA: TGTGCCAGCAGCTTCGGACAGTTCTACGAGCAGTACTTC.

This sequence joins TRBV7-3 and TRBJ2-3; 9 bases map to TRBD2. The CDR3 loop spans 15 amino acids. Germline loops: CDR1 SGHTA, CDR2 FQGTGA. V lost 4 bases, J lost 1 base, and 3 bases stayed unmatched. CDR3 sequence reads: CASSSLAGRTDTQYF. CDR3 DNA sequence: TGTGCCAGCAGCTCCCTAGCGGGGCGCACAGATACGCAGTATTTT.

V and J are TRBV11-2 and TRBJ2-4; 9 bases fit TRBD2. There are 18 residues in the CDR3. The V segment lost 0 bases and the J segment 2 bases; nucleotides outside the gene matches: 8. Germline V gene sequence: CDR1 SGHAT, CDR2 FQNNGV. In DNA, the CDR3 is TGTGCCAGCAGCTTAGATGAGAGGCTAGCGGGATCCAAAAACATTCAGTACTTC. It is translated as CASSLDERLAGSKNIQYF.

This clone was detected only once. V usage is TRBV15 and J usage is TRBJ1-4; no definite D call. Germline V lookup: CDR1 LNHNV, CDR2 YYDKDF (reference sequence). The CDR3 has 15 amino acids. Trimming stripped 0 bases from V and 7 bases from J, with 12 bases between. Here the CDR3 reads CATSRDPGLGEKLFF. The DNA of the CDR3 is TGTGCCACCAGCAGAGATCCCGGGTTGGGTGAAAAACTGTTTTTT.

This sequence joins TRBV30 and TRBJ1-1, with a possible D match to TRBD1 (5 bases). Trimming stripped 4 bases from V and 7 bases from J, with 16 bases between. This CDR3 is built from 13 residues. Germline values: CDR1 GTSNPN, CDR2 SVGIG (reference sequence). The chain's CDR3 is CAWMGQGNVEAFF. DNA for the CDR3: TGTGCCTGGATGGGGCAGGGTAATGTTGAAGCTTTCTTT. The variable domain in full, completed from reference TRBV30 and TRBJ1-1, reads SQTIHQWPATLVQPVGSPLSLECTVEGTSNPNLYWYRQAAGRGLQLLFYSVGIGQISSEVPQNLSASRPQDRQFILSSKKLLLSDSGFYLCAWMGQGNVEAFFGQGTRLTVV.

The rearrangement uses TRBV5-8 and TRBJ1-5; the match to TRBD1 covers 7 bases. With 6 bases clipped from V and 4 bases from J, the junction kept 4 bases outside the gene matches. The CDR3 covers 13 residues. Germline V lookup: CDR1 SGHTS, CDR2 YDEGEE. The CDR3 DNA reads as TGTGCCAGCAACAGGGACAGAAATCAGCCCCAGCATTTT. This translates into CASNRDRNQPQHF.